This record covers a single T cell receptor (beta chain). This clonotype has more than one count but fewer than ten. Which antigen it targets is not known. Base qualities are missing; no much larger clone stands one base away. All donors were healthy Caucasians. The twin cohort consisted of three pairs of female monozygotic twins, all aged roughly 18 to 30 years. The RNA used for TCR libraries was isolated from peripheral blood mononuclear cells. Relative to germline, V is 5 bases shorter and J is 3 bases shorter, with 10 bases between their ends. CDR1 and CDR2 were assigned from the germline V gene (reference sequence) as SGHAT and FQDESV. The CDR3, from cysteine to phenylalanine, totals 14 residues. Left in the record is the CDR3 DNA by itself, 42 bases read in frame from the first base. Library preparation employed 5' RACE. Sequencing was carried out with an Illumina HiSeq 2000. A universal primer binding site was added through template switching, and the final cDNA carried a unique molecular identifier so that TCR cDNA molecules could be counted accurately. Specific primers in the conserved constant-segment region were used to synthesize first-strand cDNA for the TCR alpha and beta chains. To control for contamination, every cDNA library carried two barcodes: a SMART-Mk sample barcode plus Illumina barcodes. TruSeq adapter sequences and Illumina sample barcodes were added in two successive PCR steps. The Illumina HiSeq platform was used with custom primers to sequence TCR alpha and beta cDNA libraries. For the original study's pipeline: MiGEC processed the raw reads to extract unique molecular identifiers, while MiXCR was used to determine the CDR3 positions. For each individual, recombination models were inferred using an EM algorithm with the repgenHMM and IGoR tools. Shared clonotypes were analyzed with the tcR package in R, and sharing was normalized by the product of cloneset sizes. Out-of-frame nonproductive sequences were analyzed to study raw recombination free of thymic and clonal selection effects. TCRdb reworked the public reads: Q25 trimming with fastp, MiXCR clone assembly, productive beta chains retained. Entries that share a CDR3 protein sequence are merged under the most common genes and DNA. V and J calls and clone size were set by TCRdb, not the authors. In this sample the table shows about 890,000 distinct CDR3 sequences, approximately 13% of which occur a single time. Of the sample, 1.5% to 2% is held by the ten largest clones.

The data are from a study of identical twins (dated by TCRdb to between 2015 and 2016). Context from the whole study: TCR alpha and beta repertoires from monozygotic twins, unrelated adults of various ages and cord blood were deep-sequenced to test whether fetal clonotypes persist. To rule out contamination, the twin experiments were replicated at different times with different library preparation protocols.

Broader findings and caveats from the paper: Abundant cord blood beta clonotypes carried fewer insertions; young adult naive repertoires showed a weaker similar trend, while memory repertoires showed none. Recombination models systematically underestimated out-of-frame TCR alpha sharing in monozygotic twins but agreed with sharing between unrelated individuals. Conclusions relied on cross-sectional statistical analysis, since the same donors could not be followed over many years. Out-of-frame TCR alpha sequences shared between twins showed an excess of low generation-probability sequences compared with coincidental sharing between unrelated individuals. Excess twin sharing in beta out-of-frame sequences was weaker because fewer shared sequences lowered the signal-to-noise ratio. Invariant T cells such as MAIT and iNKT could partly confound zero-insertion analyses, though diverse VJ usage argued against this for most clonotypes.

In addition, the sample was reused for a study of yellow fever vaccine responses in identical twins. That second report states: The authors reported that the T cell response to vaccination in identical twins appeared partly convergent and partly personalized. Focusing on identical twins, the study followed the T cell clones that responded to the vaccine, and did so with precision.

The sequence was obtained from a woman in her late teens or twenties in good health. Sequencing was performed on PBMCs. The chain uses TRBV11-1 and TRBJ2-2; perhaps TRBD1 is the D gene, with 5 bases matching. The DNA sequence reads TGTGCCAGCAGCATGGACACTGACACCGGGGAGCTGTTTTTT. Its protein product is CASSMDTDTGELFF.